The sequence of this TCR beta chain was determined in a study of blood T cell repertoires in COVID-19. At the level of the study: Researchers got acute and convalescent COVID-19 samples from the United States, Italy and Spain.

The table came from immunoSEQ multiplex PCR; TCRdb's copy has only in-frame clones and leaves some out. The table has 180,000 or so clones, roughly 80% seen once. V was trimmed by 3 bases and J by 12 bases, leaving 3 bases between them. The CDR3 runs 8 residues. Germline V CDR1 and CDR2: SQVTM, ANQGSEA. Input material: peripheral blood. This TCR derives from a woman in her thirties or forties with COVID-19, enrolled during active disease. The chain links TRBV29-1 to TRBJ2-1; no clear D. The CDR3 DNA is TGCAGCGTTGATAGGCAGTTCTTC. Its protein product is CSVDRQFF.